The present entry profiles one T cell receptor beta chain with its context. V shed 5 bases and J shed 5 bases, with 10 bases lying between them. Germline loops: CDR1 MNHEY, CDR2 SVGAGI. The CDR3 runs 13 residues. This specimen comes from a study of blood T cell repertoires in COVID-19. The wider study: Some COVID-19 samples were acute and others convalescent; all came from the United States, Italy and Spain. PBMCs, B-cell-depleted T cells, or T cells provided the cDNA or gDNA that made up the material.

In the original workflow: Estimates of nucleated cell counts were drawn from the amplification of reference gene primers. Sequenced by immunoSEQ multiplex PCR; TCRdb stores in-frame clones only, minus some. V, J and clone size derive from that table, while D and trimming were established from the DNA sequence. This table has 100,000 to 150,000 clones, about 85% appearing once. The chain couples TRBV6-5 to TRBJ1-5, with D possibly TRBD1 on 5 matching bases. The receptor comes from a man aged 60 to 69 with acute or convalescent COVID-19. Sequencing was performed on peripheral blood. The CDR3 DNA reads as TGTGCCAGCAGTCGAGACAGCTATCAGCCCCAGCATTTT. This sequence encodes CASSRDSYQPQHF.